The rows below give T cell receptor beta chains drawn from one sample of a study of CD8 T cells in ankylosing spondylitis. In TCRdb, the 5' RACE reads were re-called with MiXCR into one record per CDR3 protein. The repertoire holds roughly 200,000 distinct CDR3 sequences, with around 25% as singletons. Sequences were obtained from blood, either unsorted or a sorted T cell fraction (not recorded which). These receptors came from a male donor with ankylosing spondylitis or in good health (not recorded which). Both conserved end residues are part of each CDR3. The order of the fields is CDR3 protein, CDR3 DNA, clone size, V gene, D gene, J gene. D genes are given only for firm matches. Size is stated for part of the rows, as once, few or many counts, or as a class when the clone is expanded.

CDR3aa: CASRTGASYEQYF
CDR3nt: TGTGCCAGCAGGACAGGGGCTTCCTACGAGCAGTACTTC
abundance: once
v_gene: TRBV7-2
d_gene: TRBD1
j_gene: TRBJ2-7

CDR3aa: CASSKDRQGSGANVLTF
CDR3nt: TGTGCCAGCTCAAAAGATAGACAGGGGTCTGGGGCCAACGTCCTGACTTTC
abundance: few
v_gene: TRBV18
d_gene: TRBD1
j_gene: TRBJ2-6

CDR3aa: CATKVDTGELFF
CDR3nt: TGCGCCACCAAGGTTGACACCGGGGAGCTGTTTTTT
abundance: many
v_gene: TRBV5-1
d_gene: .
j_gene: TRBJ2-2

CDR3aa: CASSPPRSFTEAFF
CDR3nt: TGTGCCAGCAGTCCACCTAGGTCCTTCACTGAAGCTTTCTTT
abundance: .
v_gene: TRBV25-1
d_gene: .
j_gene: TRBJ1-1

CDR3aa: CASCPGQGDEQYF
CDR3nt: TGTGCCAGCTGTCCGGGACAGGGCGACGAGCAGTACTTC
abundance: .
v_gene: TRBV18
d_gene: TRBD1
j_gene: TRBJ2-7

CDR3aa: CASSLSTSGSNEQFF
CDR3nt: TGCGCCAGCAGCTTATCGACTAGCGGGAGCAATGAGCAGTTCTTC
abundance: many
v_gene: TRBV5-1
d_gene: TRBD2
j_gene: TRBJ2-1

CDR3aa: CASKEASGLYNEQFF
CDR3nt: TGTGCCAGCAAGGAGGCTAGCGGACTATACAATGAGCAGTTCTTC
abundance: .
v_gene: TRBV7-2
d_gene: TRBD2
j_gene: TRBJ2-1

CDR3aa: CSVGNSIGDKNTEAFF
CDR3nt: TGCAGCGTTGGCAACAGCATTGGGGACAAGAACACTGAAGCTTTCTTT
abundance: many
v_gene: TRBV29-1
d_gene: .
j_gene: TRBJ1-1

CDR3aa: CASSPDRGRGGELFF
CDR3nt: TGTGCCAGCAGTCCCGACAGGGGCCGTGGCGGGGAGCTGTTTTTT
abundance: many
v_gene: TRBV12-3/TRBV12-4
d_gene: TRBD1
j_gene: TRBJ2-2

CDR3aa: CASSPRTGRSYNEQFF
CDR3nt: TGTGCCAGCAGCCCCCGGACAGGGAGGAGTTACAATGAGCAGTTCTTC
abundance: few
v_gene: TRBV12-3/TRBV12-4
d_gene: TRBD1
j_gene: TRBJ2-1

CDR3aa: CASSLGRDLAALQYF
CDR3nt: TGTGCCAGCAGTTTAGGTCGGGATCTAGCGGCCTTGCAGTACTTC
abundance: many
v_gene: TRBV12-3/TRBV12-4
d_gene: TRBD2
j_gene: TRBJ2-7

CDR3aa: CSVAGSGSGDIQYF
CDR3nt: TGCAGCGTCGCCGGTAGCGGGAGTGGGGACATTCAGTACTTC
abundance: .
v_gene: TRBV29-1
d_gene: TRBD2
j_gene: TRBJ2-4

CDR3aa: CASSPLPRDSTDTQYF
CDR3nt: TGTGCCAGCAGCCCTCTTCCACGGGACAGCACAGATACGCAGTATTTT
abundance: many
v_gene: TRBV27
d_gene: .
j_gene: TRBJ2-3

CDR3aa: CASSLSVDRRQYF
CDR3nt: TGTGCCAGCAGTTTATCCGTGGACAGGCGGCAGTACTTC
abundance: many
v_gene: TRBV28
d_gene: TRBD1
j_gene: TRBJ2-7

CDR3aa: CASSVGAGLATNEKLFF
CDR3nt: TGTGCCAGCAGCGTAGGGGCAGGGCTGGCAACTAATGAAAAACTGTTTTTT
abundance: many
v_gene: TRBV9
d_gene: .
j_gene: TRBJ1-4

CDR3aa: CASRDGYTEAFF
CDR3nt: TGTGCCAGCAGGGACGGATACACTGAAGCTTTCTTT
abundance: many
v_gene: TRBV6-5
d_gene: .
j_gene: TRBJ1-1

CDR3aa: CSARTGNYGYTF
CDR3nt: TGCAGTGCTCGGACAGGGAACTATGGCTACACCTTC
abundance: many
v_gene: TRBV20-1
d_gene: TRBD1
j_gene: TRBJ1-2

CDR3aa: CASSDQGTSRYNEQFF
CDR3nt: TGCGCCAGCAGCGACCAAGGGACTAGCCGGTACAATGAGCAGTTCTTC
abundance: few
v_gene: TRBV5-1
d_gene: TRBD2
j_gene: TRBJ2-1

CDR3aa: CASSFGGRGKETQYF
CDR3nt: TGTGCCAGCAGTTTCGGCGGCAGGGGTAAGGAGACCCAGTACTTC
abundance: .
v_gene: TRBV28
d_gene: .
j_gene: TRBJ2-5

CDR3aa: CASSHGRGTGELFF
CDR3nt: TGTGCCAGCAGTCACGGGAGAGGGACCGGGGAGCTGTTTTTT
abundance: .
v_gene: TRBV12-3/TRBV12-4
d_gene: .
j_gene: TRBJ2-2

CDR3aa: CASSPQQVNEKLFF
CDR3nt: TGTGCCAGCTCACCACAACAGGTGAACGAAAAACTGTTTTTT
abundance: many
v_gene: TRBV18
d_gene: .
j_gene: TRBJ1-4

CDR3aa: CASSHPFSGYNEQFF
CDR3nt: TGCGCCAGCAGTCACCCGTTTTCCGGTTACAATGAGCAGTTCTTC
abundance: .
v_gene: TRBV23-1
d_gene: .
j_gene: TRBJ2-1

CDR3aa: CSARQGYTGELFF
CDR3nt: TGCAGTGCTAGGCAGGGGTACACCGGGGAGCTGTTTTTT
abundance: .
v_gene: TRBV20-1
d_gene: .
j_gene: TRBJ2-2

CDR3aa: CSVEGPQNIQYF
CDR3nt: TGCAGCGTGGAGGGACCGCAAAACATTCAGTACTTC
abundance: few
v_gene: TRBV29-1
d_gene: .
j_gene: TRBJ2-4

CDR3aa: CSAGEVNTEAFF
CDR3nt: TGCAGTGCTGGGGAGGTCAACACTGAAGCTTTCTTT
abundance: few
v_gene: TRBV20-1
d_gene: .
j_gene: TRBJ1-1

CDR3aa: CSARGPGAIEQFF
CDR3nt: TGCAGTGCTAGGGGCCCCGGGGCTATTGAGCAGTTCTTC
abundance: .
v_gene: TRBV20-1
d_gene: .
j_gene: TRBJ2-1

CDR3aa: CASTATVSGANVLTF
CDR3nt: TGTGCCAGCACCGCGACTGTTTCTGGGGCCAACGTCCTGACTTTC
abundance: few
v_gene: TRBV12-3/TRBV12-4
d_gene: .
j_gene: TRBJ2-6

CDR3aa: CASSSGGQLTDTQYF
CDR3nt: TGTGCTAGCAGCTCTGGAGGGCAGTTAACAGATACGCAGTATTTT
abundance: many
v_gene: TRBV7-7
d_gene: .
j_gene: TRBJ2-3

CDR3aa: CSVGTGKRNEQFF
CDR3nt: TGCAGCGTCGGGACAGGGAAGAGGAATGAGCAGTTCTTC
abundance: .
v_gene: TRBV29-1
d_gene: TRBD1
j_gene: TRBJ2-1

CDR3aa: CSVEVADTQYF
CDR3nt: TGCAGCGTTGAGGTCGCAGATACGCAGTATTTT
abundance: .
v_gene: TRBV29-1
d_gene: .
j_gene: TRBJ2-3

CDR3aa: CSAPVVGIAVSSYNEQFF
CDR3nt: TGCAGTGCTCCTGTCGTGGGAATAGCGGTAAGCTCCTACAATGAGCAGTTCTTC
abundance: few
v_gene: TRBV20-1
d_gene: .
j_gene: TRBJ2-1

CDR3aa: CASSSGGSYEKLFF
CDR3nt: TGTGCCAGCAGCTCGGGGGGGTCCTATGAAAAACTGTTTTTT
abundance: many
v_gene: TRBV7-9
d_gene: .
j_gene: TRBJ1-4

CDR3aa: CASSRAGNGNEQFF
CDR3nt: TGTGCCAGCAGCCGGGCCGGGAATGGCAATGAGCAGTTCTTC
abundance: .
v_gene: TRBV5-6
d_gene: .
j_gene: TRBJ2-1

CDR3aa: CASSLDAGGPYEQYF
CDR3nt: TGCGCCAGCAGCTTGGACGCGGGAGGGCCCTACGAGCAGTACTTC
abundance: many
v_gene: TRBV5-1
d_gene: TRBD2
j_gene: TRBJ2-7

CDR3aa: CASSLQGVLGNEQFF
CDR3nt: TGCGCCAGCAGCTTACAGGGGGTACTGGGCAATGAGCAGTTCTTC
abundance: many
v_gene: TRBV5-1
d_gene: TRBD1
j_gene: TRBJ2-1

CDR3aa: CASSYSASSYGYTF
CDR3nt: TGTGCCAGCAGTTACTCGGCCAGCTCCTATGGCTACACCTTC
abundance: .
v_gene: TRBV6-5
d_gene: .
j_gene: TRBJ1-2

CDR3aa: CSVVATGSGNTIYF
CDR3nt: TGCAGCGTTGTAGCGACAGGGTCCGGAAACACCATATATTTT
abundance: few
v_gene: TRBV29-1
d_gene: TRBD1
j_gene: TRBJ1-3

CDR3aa: CASSPLKVAAYRDTQYF
CDR3nt: TGTGCCAGCAGTCCCTTGAAGGTAGCGGCATACCGGGATACGCAGTATTTT
abundance: many
v_gene: TRBV12-3/TRBV12-4
d_gene: .
j_gene: TRBJ2-3

CDR3aa: CASSQAETQYF
CDR3nt: TGCGCCAGCAGCCAAGCCGAGACCCAGTACTTC
abundance: many
v_gene: TRBV4-1
d_gene: .
j_gene: TRBJ2-5

CDR3aa: CASSPPAGQGQFF
CDR3nt: TGCGCCAGCAGTCCCCCTGCGGGGCAGGGGCAGTTCTTC
abundance: few
v_gene: TRBV5-1
d_gene: .
j_gene: TRBJ2-1

CDR3aa: CASSLGGARTGELFF
CDR3nt: TGTGCCAGCAGCCTGGGGGGGGCGCGCACCGGGGAGCTGTTTTTT
abundance: many
v_gene: TRBV3-1
d_gene: .
j_gene: TRBJ2-2

CDR3aa: CASLDTHLSYEQYF
CDR3nt: TGCGCCAGCTTGGACACGCACCTCTCCTACGAGCAGTACTTC
abundance: many
v_gene: TRBV5-1
d_gene: .
j_gene: TRBJ2-7

CDR3aa: CSARPGTHNQPQHF
CDR3nt: TGCAGTGCTCGCCCCGGGACTCATAATCAGCCCCAGCATTTT
abundance: many
v_gene: TRBV20-1
d_gene: .
j_gene: TRBJ1-5

CDR3aa: CSARGNTGELFF
CDR3nt: TGCAGTGCTAGGGGAAACACCGGGGAGCTGTTTTTT
abundance: .
v_gene: TRBV20-1
d_gene: .
j_gene: TRBJ2-2

CDR3aa: CAISDLGSYNEQFF
CDR3nt: TGTGCCATCAGTGACCTCGGCTCCTACAATGAGCAGTTCTTC
abundance: few
v_gene: TRBV10-3
d_gene: .
j_gene: TRBJ2-1

CDR3aa: CASSQADQPYNEQFF
CDR3nt: TGCGCCAGCAGCCAAGCGGACCAGCCTTACAATGAGCAGTTCTTC
abundance: many
v_gene: TRBV4-1
d_gene: .
j_gene: TRBJ2-1